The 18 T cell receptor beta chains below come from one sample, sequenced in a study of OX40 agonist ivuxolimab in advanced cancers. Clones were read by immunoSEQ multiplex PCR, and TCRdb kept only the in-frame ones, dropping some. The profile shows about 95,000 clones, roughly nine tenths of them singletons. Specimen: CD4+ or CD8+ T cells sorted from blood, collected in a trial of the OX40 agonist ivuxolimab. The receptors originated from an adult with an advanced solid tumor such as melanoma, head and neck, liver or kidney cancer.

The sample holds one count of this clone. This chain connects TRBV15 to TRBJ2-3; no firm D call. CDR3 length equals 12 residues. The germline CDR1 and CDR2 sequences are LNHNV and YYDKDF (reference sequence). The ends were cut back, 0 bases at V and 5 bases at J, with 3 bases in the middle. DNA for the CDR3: TGTGCCACCAGCAGAGATGTAGATACGCAGTATTTT. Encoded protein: CATSRDVDTQYF.

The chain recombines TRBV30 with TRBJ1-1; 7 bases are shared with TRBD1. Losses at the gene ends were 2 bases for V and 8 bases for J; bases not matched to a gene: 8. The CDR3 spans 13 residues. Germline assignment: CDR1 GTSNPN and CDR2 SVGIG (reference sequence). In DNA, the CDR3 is TGTGCCTGGAGTTCCACAGGGGCCCACGAAGCTTTCTTT. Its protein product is CAWSSTGAHEAFF.

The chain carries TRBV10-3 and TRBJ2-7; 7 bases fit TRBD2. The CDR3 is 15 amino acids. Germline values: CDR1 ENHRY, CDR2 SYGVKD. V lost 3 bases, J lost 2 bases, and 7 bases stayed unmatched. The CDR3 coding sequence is TGTGCCATCAGTGATACCACTCGGGGGGCCTACGAGCAGTACTTC. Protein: CAISDTTRGAYEQYF.

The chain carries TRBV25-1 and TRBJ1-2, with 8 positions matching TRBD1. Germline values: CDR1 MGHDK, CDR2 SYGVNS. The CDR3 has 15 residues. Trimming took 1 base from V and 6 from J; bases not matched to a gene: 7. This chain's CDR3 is CASSEFRTGSDGYTF. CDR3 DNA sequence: TGTGCCAGCAGTGAATTTAGGACAGGGAGCGATGGCTACACCTTC.

In DNA, the CDR3 is TGTGCCAGCAGCTTAGTAGTCCTAGGGGACAGGGGACTCGTCTATGGCTACACCTTC. Its protein is CASSLVVLGDRGLVYGYTF. The V call is TRBV7-2, the J call TRBJ1-2; TRBD1 matches at 10 bases. With V trimmed by 1 base and J by 4 bases, 15 bases remained unmatched. Germline V lookup: CDR1 SGHTA, CDR2 FQGNSA. The CDR3 is made up of 19 amino acids.

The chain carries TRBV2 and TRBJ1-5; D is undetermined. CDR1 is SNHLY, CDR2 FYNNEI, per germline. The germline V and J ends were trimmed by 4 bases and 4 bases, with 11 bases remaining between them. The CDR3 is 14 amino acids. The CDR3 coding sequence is TGTGCCAGCAGTGCGGACGGCCGGAATCAGCCCCAGCATTTT. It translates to CASSADGRNQPQHF.

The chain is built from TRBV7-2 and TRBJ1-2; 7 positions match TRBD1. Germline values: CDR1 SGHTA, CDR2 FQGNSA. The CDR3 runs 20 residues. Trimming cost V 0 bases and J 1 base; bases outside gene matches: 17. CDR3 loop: CASSLAFKLGTANLNYGYTF. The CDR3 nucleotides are TGTGCCAGCAGCTTAGCCTTCAAACTGGGGACAGCTAACCTTAACTATGGCTACACCTTC.

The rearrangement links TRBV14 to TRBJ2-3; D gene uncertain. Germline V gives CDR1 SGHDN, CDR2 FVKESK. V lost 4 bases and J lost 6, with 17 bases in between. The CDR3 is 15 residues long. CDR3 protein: CASSRGLTGVDTQYF. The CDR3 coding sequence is TGTGCCAGCAGCCGAGGATTGACTGGAGTTGATACGCAGTATTTT.

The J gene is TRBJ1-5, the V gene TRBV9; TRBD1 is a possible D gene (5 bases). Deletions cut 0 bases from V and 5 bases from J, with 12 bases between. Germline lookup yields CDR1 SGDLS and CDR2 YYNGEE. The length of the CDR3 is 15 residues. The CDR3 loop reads CASSVGGTVDQPQHF. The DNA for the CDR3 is TGTGCCAGCAGCGTAGGCGGGACGGTCGATCAGCCCCAGCATTTT.

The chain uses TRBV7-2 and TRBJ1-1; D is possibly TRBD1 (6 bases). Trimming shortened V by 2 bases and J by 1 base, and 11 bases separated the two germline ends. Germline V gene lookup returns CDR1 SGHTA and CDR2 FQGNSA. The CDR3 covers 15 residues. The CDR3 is CASSLSGQSNTEAFF. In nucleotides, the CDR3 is TGTGCCAGCAGCTTATCGGGACAATCGAACACTGAAGCTTTCTTT.

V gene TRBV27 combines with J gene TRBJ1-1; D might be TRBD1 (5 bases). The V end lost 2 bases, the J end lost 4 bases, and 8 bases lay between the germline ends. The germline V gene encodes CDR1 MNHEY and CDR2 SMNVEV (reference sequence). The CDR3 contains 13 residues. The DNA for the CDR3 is TGTGCCAGCAGTTTAAGCGGGGCCACTGAAGCTTTCTTT. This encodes CASSLSGATEAFF.

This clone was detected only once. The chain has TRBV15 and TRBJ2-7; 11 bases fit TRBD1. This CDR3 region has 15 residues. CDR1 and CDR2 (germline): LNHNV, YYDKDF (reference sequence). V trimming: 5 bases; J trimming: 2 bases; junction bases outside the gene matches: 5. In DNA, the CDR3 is TGTGCCACCAGCCAAGGGACAGGGGGTACCTACGAGCAGTACTTC. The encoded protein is CATSQGTGGTYEQYF. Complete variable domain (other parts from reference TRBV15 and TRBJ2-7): DAMVIQNPRYQVTQFGKPVTLSCSQTLNHNVMYWYQQKSSQAPKLLFHYYDKDFNNEADTPDNFQSRRPNTSFCFLDIRSPGLGDTAMYLCATSQGTGGTYEQYFGPGTRLTVT.

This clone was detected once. CDR3 nucleotides: TGTGCCAGCAGCTTAAACACGGACTCTCGGGAGACCCAGTACTTC. Its protein product is CASSLNTDSRETQYF. This chain joins TRBV14 and TRBJ2-5; TRBD2 is a possible D gene (5 bases). The CDR3 is 15 residues long. V gave up 5 bases and J gave up 5 bases, with 18 bases separating them. Germline V gives CDR1 SGHDN, CDR2 FVKESK. The variable domain in full, with the rest retrieved from reference TRBV14 and TRBJ2-5, is EAGVTQFPSHSVIEKGQTVTLRCDPISGHDNLYWYRRVMGKEIKFLLHFVKESKQDESGMPNNRFLAERTGGTYSTLKVQPAELEDSGVYFCASSLNTDSRETQYFGPGTRLLVL.

The CDR3 sequence is CASSHPGGYGYTF. Here the CDR3 DNA reads TGTGCCAGCAGCCACCCCGGGGGCTATGGCTACACCTTC. The chain has TRBV6-5 and TRBJ1-2; D may be TRBD1 (5 bases). With 6 bases removed from V and 4 bases from J, the gap between germline ends came to 12 bases. The CDR3 has 13 residues. Germline V CDR1 and CDR2: MNHEY, SVGAGI.

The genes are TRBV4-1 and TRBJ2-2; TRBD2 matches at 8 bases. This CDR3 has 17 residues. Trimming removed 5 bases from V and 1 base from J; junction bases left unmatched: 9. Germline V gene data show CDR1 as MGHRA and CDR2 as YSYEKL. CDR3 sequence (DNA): TGCGCCAGCAGCTCAAGGACAGCGGGGGTGAACACCGGGGAGCTGTTTTTT. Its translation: CASSSRTAGVNTGELFF.

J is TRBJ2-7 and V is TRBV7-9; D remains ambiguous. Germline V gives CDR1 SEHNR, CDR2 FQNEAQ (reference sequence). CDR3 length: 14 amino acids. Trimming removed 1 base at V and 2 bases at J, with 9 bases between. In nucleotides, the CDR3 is TGTGCCAGCAGCTTAGGCGAACTAACCTACGAGCAGTACTTC. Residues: CASSLGELTYEQYF.

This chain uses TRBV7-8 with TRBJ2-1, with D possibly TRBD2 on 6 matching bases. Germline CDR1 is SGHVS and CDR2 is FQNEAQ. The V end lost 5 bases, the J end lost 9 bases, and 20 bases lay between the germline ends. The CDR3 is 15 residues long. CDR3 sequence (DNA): TGTGCCAGCAGCCCCCATGTTTCCGGGGACTCTGAGCAGTTCTTC. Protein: CASSPHVSGDSEQFF.

CDR3 sequence (DNA): TGTGCCAGCAGGGCCGGCCGGGACAGAGCTTTCTTT. This codes for CASRAGRDRAFF. The chain combines TRBV6-5 with TRBJ1-1; TRBD1 agrees at 7 bases. From germline, CDR1 is MNHEY and CDR2 SVGAGI. CDR3 length: 12 amino acids. Trimming at V came to 6 bases and at J to 10 bases, leaving 8 bases not matched to a gene.